Listed below are T cell receptor beta chains from one sample, sequenced in a study of siplizumab effects on memory and regulatory T cells. The protocol was immunoSEQ multiplex PCR, while the TCRdb copy is restricted to in-frame clones and leaves out a portion. The data show 100,000 or so clones, around 94% seen once. Sample: non-Treg CD4+ T cells sorted from blood. Source of these receptors: a human donor in good health. Each CDR3 is given without its conserved first and last residue. Where a row states a size, it is once, few, many or the class of an expanded clone; other rows omit it.

>NA|TRBJ2-3|TRBV27|12
ASSKGTSTDTRY
>NA|TRBJ2-7|TRBV5-1|13
ASSFGQGLTYEQY
>few|TRBJ2-1|TRBV6-5|11
ASSYGRDLGQF
>NA|TRBJ1-2|TRBV19|11
ASSISQHYGYT
>NA|TRBJ2-3|TRBV19|12
ASNSRGHVDTQY
>NA|TRBJ2-7|TRBV28|10
ASTTGRYEQY
>NA|TRBJ2-7|TRBV2|11
ASSEQGTYEQY
>NA|TRBJ2-5|TRBV5-1|14
ASSTTPSATLQTQY
>NA|TRBJ1-1|TRBV6-5|10
ASSLPTGKAF
>NA|TRBJ2-2|TRBV6-4|14
ASSDGTSGNTGELF
>NA|TRBJ2-2|TRBV6-5|11
ASSFTHTGELF
>NA|TRBJ1-6|TRBV30|12
AWASVRRNSPLH
>NA|TRBJ2-5|TRBV14|12
ASSQGVMGLTQY
>NA|TRBJ1-5|TRBV5-1|12
ASSLVSGGQPQH
>once|TRBJ1-1|TRBV27|11
ASSLPGAVEAF
>NA|TRBJ2-7|TRBV7-6|14
ASSLAAPSGSGEQY
>NA|TRBJ1-2|TRBV28|12
ASSQGHVRYGYT
>NA|TRBJ1-5|TRBV28|15
ASNPGQLQRGNQPQH
>NA|TRBJ2-7|TRBV28|12
ASSPRTGIDEQY
>NA|TRBJ2-7|TRBV27|14
ASSLPSSGRAEEQY
>NA|TRBJ1-4|TRBV2|12
ASGVQRANEKLF
>NA|TRBJ2-3|TRBV18|15
ASSPLRARGRTDTQY
>NA|TRBJ2-2|TRBV18|16
ASSPTPHSGPNTGELF
>NA|TRBJ2-1|TRBV6-5|13
ASSYRLAGEDEQF
>NA|TRBJ1-2|TRBV7-9|12
ASNSDSEANGYT
>NA|TRBJ2-1|TRBV5-1|11
ASSNQDYNEQF
>NA|TRBJ2-5|TRBV9|12
ASSVDLLGETQY
>once|TRBJ1-5|TRBV19|12
ASSRDNQYQPQH
>few|TRBJ2-2|TRBV5-4|15
ASSSPTGARGAGELF
>NA|TRBJ1-3|TRBV5-1|14
ASSSPRDRALNTIY
>NA|TRBJ2-1|TRBV27|13
ASSLASSSYNEQF
>NA|TRBJ2-5|TRBV30|11
AWSTGNQETQY
>NA|TRBJ2-7|TRBV5-1|13
ASSYPEGRVDEQY
>NA|TRBJ1-1|TRBV27|12
ASSLTGRNTEAF
>NA|TRBJ2-3|TRBV9|13
ASSPQGMDADTQY
>NA|TRBJ1-2|TRBV5-1|13
ASSREGSSSYGYT
>NA|TRBJ1-1|TRBV5-1|14
ASSLAVFRPNTEAF
>NA|TRBJ2-7|TRBV29-1|10
SVEDPYYEQY
>NA|TRBJ2-5|TRBV14|14
ASSRGLAATKETQY
>NA|TRBJ2-6|TRBV7-8|15
ASSVGQRFSGANVLT
>NA|TRBJ2-1|TRBV10-1|11
ASSVAGYNEQF
>once|TRBJ1-1|TRBV6-8|10
ASSCGNTEAF
>NA|TRBJ2-3|TRBV4-2|11
ASSQDRTGDPF
>NA|TRBJ2-5|TRBV9|13
ASSVDFRGLSKVY
>NA|TRBJ2-1|TRBV5-1|13
ASSSTGGGRNEQF
>NA|TRBJ1-5|TRBV7-6|13
ASSPPPGSNQPQH
>once|TRBJ1-1|TRBV28|9
ASKSVSEAF
>NA|TRBJ2-1|TRBV7-9|15
ASSSYPGQFLIGEQF
>NA|TRBJ2-2|TRBV9|11
ASSVPTAGELF
>NA|TRBJ1-1|TRBV5-1|18
ASSLALGGRYRGRNTEAF
>NA|TRBJ2-5|TRBV5-1|12
ASSLGEAPETQY
>NA|TRBJ1-2|TRBV28|10
ASSFIGYGYT
>NA|TRBJ2-7|TRBV11-3|12
ASSLGTGSYEQY
>NA|TRBJ1-2|TRBV19|11
ASEFGQANGYT
>NA|TRBJ2-7|TRBV18|14
ASSPPGLHTSYEQY
>NA|TRBJ2-5|TRBV6-4|14
AGSVCGRAPRGTQY
>NA|TRBJ2-7|TRBV28|12
ASSSPTVPYEQY
>NA|TRBJ1-1|TRBV5-8|13
ASSLDRGQNTEAF
>NA|TRBJ1-3|TRBV9|12
ASSVGISGNTIY
>NA|TRBJ2-5|TRBV28|12
ASRTSGRGETQY